This T cell receptor beta chain was recovered during a study of T cells in Graves' hyperthyroidism and ophthalmopathy. This clonotype was recorded a few times. CDR1 and CDR2 (germline): LGHNA, YNFKEQ. CDR3 size: 16 residues. The J segment lost 0 bases and the V segment lost 3 bases, leaving 7 bases of the junction unmatched. Using RNA transcripts as the source, TCR beta CDR3 regions were amplified. TCR CDR3 regions were first amplified by RT-PCR with HTBI primers. MiXCR was run by TCRdb on the multiplex PCR reads, yielding one entry per CDR3 protein. The sample contains about 600,000 distinct CDR3 sequences, 12% to 15% of which appear only once.

This TCR derives from a woman aged 18-30 years with Graves' ophthalmopathy. This chain uses TRBV4-2 with TRBJ2-7; 8 bases are a match to TRBD2. The sequenced sample consisted of blood. The CDR3 spells CASSQITGTSSYEQYF. The DNA for the CDR3 is TGTGCCAGCAGCCAGATAACCGGGACTAGCTCCTACGAGCAGTACTTC.